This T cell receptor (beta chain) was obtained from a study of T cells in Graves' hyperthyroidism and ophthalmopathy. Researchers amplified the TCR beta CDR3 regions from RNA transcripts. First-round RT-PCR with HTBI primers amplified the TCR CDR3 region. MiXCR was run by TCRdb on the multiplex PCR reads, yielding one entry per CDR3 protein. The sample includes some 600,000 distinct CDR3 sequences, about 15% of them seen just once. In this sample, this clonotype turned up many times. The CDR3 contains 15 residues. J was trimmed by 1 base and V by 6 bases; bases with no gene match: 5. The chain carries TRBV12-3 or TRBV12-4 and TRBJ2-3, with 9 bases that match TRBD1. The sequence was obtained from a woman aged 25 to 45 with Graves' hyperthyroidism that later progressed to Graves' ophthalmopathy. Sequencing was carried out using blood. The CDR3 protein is CASRGQGLGTDTQYF. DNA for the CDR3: TGTGCCAGCAGGGGACAGGGTTTGGGCACAGATACGCAGTATTTT.